The next 25 T cell receptor beta chains were all read from a single sample in a study of cytomegalovirus exposure and HLA in healthy donors. The PCR made use of 60 Vbeta and 13 Jbeta primers. Sequencing used immunoSEQ multiplex PCR; TCRdb keeps in-frame clones, though not all of them. The repertoire consists of fewer than 130,000 clones, with around four fifths occurring once and the leading ten covering roughly 6.2%. The source material was PBMCs. These receptors all come from a young man in good health and CMV-seropositive.

The chain employs TRBV4-2 and TRBJ2-5; TRBD2 matches 10 bases. J was trimmed by 4 bases and V by 4 bases; bases with no gene match: 9. Germline CDR1 and CDR2: LGHNA and YNFKEQ. This CDR3 spans 16 amino acids. The CDR3 sequence: CASSREAGGLGETQYF. The CDR3 region has the DNA TGTGCCAGCAGCCGGGAAGCGGGGGGGCTGGGAGAGACCCAGTACTTC.

The V and J genes are TRBV7-2 and TRBJ1-1; possibly TRBD1 for D (6 bases). V dropped 6 bases and J dropped 4 bases, with 18 bases sitting between them. CDR1 is SGHTA, CDR2 FQGNSA, per germline. This CDR3 has 15 residues. DNA of the CDR3: TGTGCCAGCAGTTATCGCCGGGACACACCCACTGAAGCTTTCTTT. Translating gives CASSYRRDTPTEAFF. The full variable domain, with the rest looked up from reference TRBV7-2 and TRBJ1-1, is GAGVSQSPSNKVTEKGKDVELRCDPISGHTALYWYRQSLGQGLEFLIYFQGNSAPDKSGLPSDRFSAERTGGSVSTLTIQRTQQEDSAVYLCASSYRRDTPTEAFFGQGTRLTVV.

This clone was recorded a few times. V is TRBV2 and J is TRBJ2-7, with 9 bases lining up with TRBD1. The CDR3 consists of 13 residues. The germline V gene has CDR1 SNHLY and CDR2 FYNNEI. The junction had 9 bases not matched to a gene; V was cut back by 9 bases and J by 6 bases. The CDR3 DNA follows: TGTGCCAGTGCACGGGACAGGGTATCCGAGCAGTACTTC. Protein: CASARDRVSEQYF.

This clone appeared a single time. The rearrangement joins TRBV7-3 to TRBJ2-3; weak D call: TRBD1 (6 bases). Germline lookup yields CDR1 SGHTA and CDR2 FQGTGA. V was clipped by 6 bases and J by 6 bases, with 19 bases between them. The length of the CDR3 is 15 residues. The CDR3 region is CASSPGLSGQDTQYF. CDR3 coding DNA: TGTGCCAGCAGTCCAGGGTTGAGCGGACAGGATACGCAGTATTTT.

The V gene is TRBV7-6, the J gene TRBJ2-5, with 7 bases that match TRBD2. CDR1 is SGHVS and CDR2 is FNYEAQ in the germline V gene. This CDR3 region has 14 residues. J gave up 2 bases and V 5 bases, and 5 bases lay outside the gene matches. CDR3 in amino acids: CASSRGTTQETQYF. CDR3 DNA sequence: TGTGCCAGCAGCCGCGGGACTACACAAGAGACCCAGTACTTC.

The chain carries TRBV9 and TRBJ2-7; possibly TRBD2 for D (7 bases). Germline assignment: CDR1 SGDLS and CDR2 YYNGEE. The CDR3 is 15 residues long. Trimming took 4 bases from V and 2 from J, leaving 16 bases between them. The CDR3 DNA sequence: TGTGCCAGCAGCTCGTCATGGGGGGGGCCCTACGAGCAGTACTTC. This translates into CASSSSWGGPYEQYF.

This clone was seen a single time. V is TRBV10-1 and J is TRBJ2-5; 14 nucleotides agree with TRBD2. Germline values: CDR1 WNHNN, CDR2 SYGVQD (reference sequence). The CDR3 has 17 residues. Germline trimming cut 8 bases from V and 1 base from J; bases unmatched to any gene: 9. CDR3 sequence reads: CASYPGLAGVRQETQYF. CDR3 coding DNA: TGCGCCAGCTACCCGGGACTAGCGGGGGTCCGCCAAGAGACCCAGTACTTC.

This clone was detected only a few times. The rearrangement joins TRBV19 to TRBJ1-1; TRBD1 aligns across 8 bases. This CDR3 is 14 amino acids long. The junction had 3 bases not matched to a gene; V was cut back by 4 bases and J by 2 bases. Looked up from germline, CDR1 is LNHDA and CDR2 is SQIVND (reference sequence). The CDR3 region is CASSTGQVNTEAFF. The CDR3 DNA reads TGTGCCAGTAGTACGGGACAGGTCAACACTGAAGCTTTCTTT.

This clone occurred many times. The rearrangement links TRBV4-2 to TRBJ1-5, with D possibly TRBD1 on 5 matching bases. V was pared by 2 bases and J by 7 bases, with 12 bases between. Looked up from germline, CDR1 is LGHNA and CDR2 is YNFKEQ. The CDR3 extends over 14 amino acids. The CDR3 reads CASSQYRGSQPQHF. For the CDR3, the DNA is TGTGCCAGCAGCCAATATAGGGGATCGCAGCCCCAGCATTTT.

The chain joins TRBV19 to TRBJ1-1; D is undetermined. V was cut by 3 bases and J by 1 base, with 18 bases left in between. Germline loops: CDR1 LNHDA, CDR2 SQIVND (reference sequence). This CDR3 comprises 17 residues. CDR3 protein: CASSIRRSKGRNTEAFF. CDR3 coding DNA: TGTGCCAGTAGTATTAGGAGGTCAAAGGGAAGGAACACTGAAGCTTTCTTT.

The V call is TRBV5-1, the J call TRBJ2-5; D gene uncertain. With 0 bases removed from V and 4 bases from J, the gap between germline ends came to 4 bases. CDR1 is SGHRS, CDR2 YFSETQ, per germline. The CDR3 consists of 12 residues. The CDR3 reads CASSLDGETQYF. CDR3 DNA: TGCGCCAGCAGCTTGGACGGAGAGACCCAGTACTTC.

The chain links TRBV10-1 to TRBJ1-1; 9 bases are shared with TRBD1. J gave up 6 bases and V 6 bases, and 5 bases lay outside the gene matches. CDR1 and CDR2 (germline): WNHNN, SYGVQD (reference sequence). The CDR3 has 13 amino acids. The CDR3 loop is CASSAGQGPEAFF. Written as DNA, the CDR3 is TGCGCCAGCAGCGCGGGACAGGGACCTGAAGCTTTCTTT.

The chain employs TRBV2 and TRBJ1-4, with TRBD1 identical over 7 bases. The CDR3 has 14 residues. Germline CDR1 SNHLY, CDR2 FYNNEI. The V segment lost 5 bases and the J segment 5 bases; nucleotides outside the gene matches: 5. For the CDR3, the DNA is TGTGCCAGCAGTAAGGACAGGTCGAATGAAAAACTGTTTTTT. This sequence encodes CASSKDRSNEKLFF.

The rearrangement links TRBV4-3 to TRBJ2-1, with D perhaps matching TRBD2 (5 bases). CDR1 LGHNA and CDR2 YSLEER come from the germline V gene. The CDR3 sequence is 19 residues long. The V gene lost 0 bases and the J gene lost 0 bases, with 18 bases spanning the gap. Written as DNA, the CDR3 is TGCGCCAGCAGCCAAGACCAAGCGAGGGCATTGAGCTCCTACAATGAGCAGTTCTTC. It is translated as CASSQDQARALSSYNEQFF.

The rearrangement joins TRBV6-1 to TRBJ2-2; TRBD2 aligns across 8 bases. Unmatched junction bases numbered 9, after V lost 4 bases and J lost 2 bases. Germline V gene data show CDR1 as MNHNS and CDR2 as SASEGT. This CDR3 spans 17 amino acids. CDR3 DNA sequence: TGTGCCAGCAGTGCATCCGGGGGGGTTTTTAACACCGGGGAGCTGTTTTTT. Protein product: CASSASGGVFNTGELFF.

The chain combines TRBV27 with TRBJ1-2; 8 nucleotides match TRBD1. This CDR3 is 13 amino acids long. The germline V gene has CDR1 MNHEY and CDR2 SMNVEV (reference sequence). Trimming at V came to 3 bases and at J to 7 bases, leaving 4 bases not matched to a gene. This chain's CDR3 is CASSFARGLGYTF. CDR3 bases: TGTGCCAGCAGTTTTGCCAGGGGGCTTGGCTACACCTTC.

V and J are TRBV5-1 and TRBJ1-1; 12 nucleotides agree with TRBD1. Germline V gene data show CDR1 as SGHRS and CDR2 as YFSETQ. The CDR3 is 17 residues long. Trimming cost V 4 bases and J 3 bases; bases outside gene matches: 10. The CDR3 DNA reads as TGCGCCAGCAGCGCCGGGACAGGGGGCGGTTTCTACACTGAAGCTTTCTTT. The encoded protein is CASSAGTGGGFYTEAFF.

This clone was found a few times. Within the sample, other DNA sequences also encode this same CDR3. This chain connects TRBV6-5 to TRBJ1-1, with 7 bases identical to TRBD1. J lost 6 bases, V lost 5 bases, and 9 bases had no gene match. This CDR3 is 14 amino acids long. Germline V lookup: CDR1 MNHEY, CDR2 SVGAGI. The CDR3 is CASSRQGLGSEAFF. In nucleotides, the CDR3 is TGTGCCAGCAGTAGACAGGGTTTGGGGTCTGAAGCTTTCTTT.

This clone has just one count. The V gene is TRBV2, the J gene TRBJ1-6, with 12 bases fitting TRBD1. Trimming took 5 bases from V and 7 from J; bases not matched to a gene: 6. The germline V gene encodes CDR1 SNHLY and CDR2 FYNNEI. This CDR3 region has 16 residues. The CDR3 is CASSSGTGGLNSPLHF. The CDR3 DNA reads TGTGCCAGCAGTTCGGGGACAGGGGGCCTCAATTCACCCCTCCACTTT.

This clone was detected only once. The chain uses TRBV6-1 and TRBJ1-1, with 10 bases lining up with TRBD1. Looked up from germline, CDR1 is MNHNS and CDR2 is SASEGT. This CDR3 spans 14 amino acids. Trimming took 7 bases from V and 5 from J; bases not matched to a gene: 7. CDR3: CASIYGTGETEAFF. In nucleotides, the CDR3 is TGTGCCAGCATTTATGGGACAGGGGAAACTGAAGCTTTCTTT.

This sequence joins TRBV7-6 and TRBJ2-7, with a possible D match to TRBD1 (6 bases). This CDR3 contains 13 residues. Germline lookup yields CDR1 SGHVS and CDR2 FNYEAQ. The V gene lost 5 bases and the J gene lost 3 bases, with 11 bases spanning the gap. The CDR3: CASSPGTLYEQYF. The DNA of the CDR3 is TGTGCCAGCAGCCCAGGGACACTCTACGAGCAGTACTTC.

The chain employs TRBV5-8 and TRBJ1-2; TRBD1 might be the D (6 bases). Trimming cost V 4 bases and J 2 bases, with 15 bases left between them. This CDR3 has 15 amino acids. Germline V gene sequence: CDR1 SGHTS, CDR2 YDEGEE. The CDR3 nucleotides read TGTGCCAGCAGCAGGGCGACAGGACCAAACTATGGCTACACCTTC. Encoded protein: CASSRATGPNYGYTF.

The V gene is TRBV11-2, the J gene TRBJ2-5; 7 nucleotides agree with TRBD2. Judging by the DNA end, TRBJ2-7 fits better; the J call may be wrong. The length of the CDR3 is 14 residues. From germline, CDR1 is SGHAT and CDR2 FQNNGV. The CDR3 nucleotides read TGTGCCAGCAGCTTAGCCCTGGGGGGGAACGAGCAGTACTTC. Translated: CASSLALGGNEQYF.

The chain joins TRBV28 to TRBJ1-2; the match to TRBD1 covers 7 bases. This CDR3 comprises 16 residues. CDR1 and CDR2 from the germline V gene are MDHEN and SYDVKM. V dropped 4 bases and J dropped 4; count of bases not matched to a gene: 12. CDR3 bases: TGTGCCAGCAGTTCCTCCCACTGGGGACAGTTCTATGGCTACACCTTC. The encoded protein is CASSSSHWGQFYGYTF.

CDR3 region: CASSVPSTGELFF. The CDR3 nucleotides are TGTGCCAGCAGCGTTCCCAGCACCGGGGAGCTGTTTTTT. The chain uses TRBV9 and TRBJ2-2; no clear D gene. With 2 bases removed from V and 4 bases from J, the gap between germline ends came to 6 bases. The germline CDR1 and CDR2 sequences are SGDLS and YYNGEE. The CDR3 sequence is 13 residues long.